This T cell receptor (beta chain) was observed in a study of technical replicates of blood from several donors. Produced via immunoSEQ multiplex PCR; TCRdb's table is partial and in-frame only. The table shows nearly 80,000 clones, with 90% to 95% occurring only once. The CDR3 runs to 16 residues. V lost 4 bases, J lost 3 bases, and 15 bases lay in between. Germline V gives CDR1 LGHNA, CDR2 YSLEER. Material for sequencing was T cells isolated from PBMCs. The chain carries TRBV4-3 and TRBJ2-2; D not certain. The clonotype originates from a human donor in good health. CDR3 nucleotides: TGCGCCAGCAGCCCCGGTGATAGTCGGTACACCGGGGAGCTGTTTTTT. Translation: CASSPGDSRYTGELFF.